The rows below give T cell receptor beta chains drawn from one sample of a study of OX40 agonist ivuxolimab in advanced cancers. The method was immunoSEQ multiplex PCR; TCRdb's version includes in-frame clones alone and lacks a portion of them. The data contain tens of thousands of clones, approximately 89% of them singletons. The specimen comprised CD4+ or CD8+ T cells sorted from blood, sampled in a trial of the OX40 agonist ivuxolimab. The receptors originated from an adult with an advanced solid tumor such as melanoma, head and neck, liver or kidney cancer. Both conserved end residues are part of each CDR3. The order of the fields is clone size, V gene, D gene, J gene, CDR3 protein, CDR3 DNA. D genes are given only for firm matches. Rows may omit the clone size; those that give it use once, few, many or a size class.

abundance: NA; v_gene: TRBV5-1; d_gene: NA; j_gene: TRBJ2-3; CDR3aa: CASSLGGYTDTQYF; CDR3nt: TGCGCCAGCAGCTTGGGAGGGTACACAGATACGCAGTATTTT
abundance: few; v_gene: TRBV30; d_gene: NA; j_gene: TRBJ1-1; CDR3aa: CAWNRNTMNTEAFF; CDR3nt: TGTGCCTGGAACCGGAACACCATGAACACTGAAGCTTTCTTT
abundance: NA; v_gene: TRBV7-9; d_gene: TRBD2; j_gene: TRBJ2-3; CDR3aa: CASRPYRTSGTPRTDTQYF; CDR3nt: TGTGCCAGCAGACCCTACCGGACTAGCGGGACCCCCCGCACAGATACGCAGTATTTT
abundance: NA; v_gene: TRBV28; d_gene: NA; j_gene: TRBJ1-1; CDR3aa: CASSLYTTEAFF; CDR3nt: TGTGCCAGCAGTTTATACACAACTGAAGCTTTCTTT
abundance: NA; v_gene: TRBV9; d_gene: NA; j_gene: TRBJ2-2; CDR3aa: CASSPPGIFPGELFF; CDR3nt: TGTGCCAGCAGCCCCCCCGGTATATTTCCCGGGGAGCTGTTTTTT
abundance: many; v_gene: TRBV7-6; d_gene: NA; j_gene: TRBJ1-3; CDR3aa: CASSQSSGNTIYF; CDR3nt: TGTGCCAGCAGCCAAAGCTCTGGAAACACCATATATTTT
abundance: NA; v_gene: TRBV11-2; d_gene: NA; j_gene: TRBJ1-5; CDR3aa: CASSLDWGTNQPQHF; CDR3nt: TGTGCCAGCAGCTTAGATTGGGGCACCAATCAGCCCCAGCATTTT
abundance: NA; v_gene: TRBV28; d_gene: NA; j_gene: TRBJ2-5; CDR3aa: CASSTRTIWRTNQETQYF; CDR3nt: TGTGCCAGCAGCACTAGGACCATTTGGAGGACGAACCAAGAGACCCAGTACTTC
abundance: NA; v_gene: TRBV15; d_gene: NA; j_gene: TRBJ2-7; CDR3aa: CATSRDPSYEQYF; CDR3nt: TGTGCCACCAGCAGAGATCCCTCCTACGAGCAGTACTTC
abundance: once; v_gene: TRBV11-1; d_gene: NA; j_gene: TRBJ1-1; CDR3aa: CASSFFPHTEAFF; CDR3nt: TGTGCCAGCAGCTTCTTCCCCCACACTGAAGCTTTCTTT
abundance: NA; v_gene: TRBV9; d_gene: TRBD1; j_gene: TRBJ1-6; CDR3aa: CASSRGQPGNSPLHF; CDR3nt: TGTGCCAGCAGCAGGGGACAGCCCGGCAATTCACCCCTCCACTTT
abundance: few; v_gene: TRBV7-9; d_gene: NA; j_gene: TRBJ1-5; CDR3aa: CASTFRHPRSQPQHF; CDR3nt: TGTGCCAGCACTTTTCGCCATCCCCGTAGTCAGCCCCAGCATTTT
abundance: NA; v_gene: TRBV2; d_gene: TRBD1; j_gene: TRBJ1-2; CDR3aa: CASRTGAGGYTF; CDR3nt: TGTGCCAGCAGGACAGGGGCGGGTGGCTACACCTTC
abundance: NA; v_gene: TRBV28; d_gene: TRBD1; j_gene: TRBJ2-7; CDR3aa: CASSRIWDRALTGQYF; CDR3nt: TGTGCCAGCAGCCGAATCTGGGACAGGGCCCTCACGGGGCAGTACTTC
abundance: NA; v_gene: TRBV7-6; d_gene: NA; j_gene: TRBJ1-6; CDR3aa: CASSSGRFNSPLHF; CDR3nt: TGTGCCAGCAGCTCGGGACGGTTCAATTCACCCCTCCACTTT
abundance: once; v_gene: TRBV7-8; d_gene: TRBD1; j_gene: TRBJ2-7; CDR3aa: CASSPQTGTGWEQYF; CDR3nt: TGTGCCAGCAGCCCCCAAACCGGGACAGGGTGGGAGCAGTACTTC
abundance: NA; v_gene: TRBV5-4; d_gene: TRBD1; j_gene: TRBJ1-2; CDR3aa: CASSLGDRVAYGYTF; CDR3nt: TGTGCCAGCAGCTTAGGGGACAGGGTCGCCTATGGCTACACCTTC
abundance: NA; v_gene: TRBV19; d_gene: NA; j_gene: TRBJ1-4; CDR3aa: CASSYLIATPSEKLFF; CDR3nt: TGTGCCAGTAGTTACCTGATTGCTACCCCTTCCGAAAAACTGTTTTTT
abundance: once; v_gene: TRBV11-2; d_gene: NA; j_gene: TRBJ2-2; CDR3aa: CASSLFLRPGKNTGELFF; CDR3nt: TGTGCCAGCAGCTTATTCCTACGGCCCGGGAAGAACACCGGGGAGCTGTTTTTT
abundance: NA; v_gene: TRBV7-8; d_gene: NA; j_gene: TRBJ1-5; CDR3aa: CASSLGRGQISNQPQHF; CDR3nt: TGTGCCAGCAGCTTAGGTCGCGGACAGATAAGCAATCAGCCCCAGCATTTT
abundance: NA; v_gene: TRBV2; d_gene: NA; j_gene: TRBJ1-1; CDR3aa: CASSEESAGDTEAFF; CDR3nt: TGTGCCAGCAGTGAAGAGTCGGCAGGGGACACTGAAGCTTTCTTT
abundance: NA; v_gene: TRBV6-4; d_gene: NA; j_gene: TRBJ2-2; CDR3aa: CASSDVSLLGLLNTGELFF; CDR3nt: TGTGCCAGCAGTGACGTTAGTCTGTTGGGGTTATTGAACACCGGGGAGCTGTTTTTT
abundance: NA; v_gene: TRBV7-2; d_gene: NA; j_gene: TRBJ2-3; CDR3aa: CASSLGRSTDTQYF; CDR3nt: TGTGCCAGCAGCTTAGGGCGTAGCACAGATACGCAGTATTTT
abundance: NA; v_gene: TRBV18; d_gene: NA; j_gene: TRBJ2-5; CDR3aa: CASSPGTGSYKETQYF; CDR3nt: TGTGCCAGCTCACCCGGGACGGGGAGTTACAAAGAGACCCAGTACTTC
abundance: NA; v_gene: TRBV6-1; d_gene: TRBD1; j_gene: TRBJ2-5; CDR3aa: CASSTGATQYF; CDR3nt: TGTGCCAGCAGTACAGGGGCTACCCAGTACTTC
abundance: NA; v_gene: TRBV4-2; d_gene: NA; j_gene: TRBJ2-3; CDR3aa: CASSPAVGPIGDTQYF; CDR3nt: TGTGCCAGCAGCCCCGCGGTGGGTCCAATAGGTGATACGCAGTATTTT
abundance: NA; v_gene: TRBV19; d_gene: NA; j_gene: TRBJ1-1; CDR3aa: CASSIVFFRGGSETEAFF; CDR3nt: TGTGCCAGTAGTATAGTGTTTTTCCGGGGAGGGTCGGAGACTGAAGCTTTCTTT
abundance: NA; v_gene: TRBV9; d_gene: NA; j_gene: TRBJ1-1; CDR3aa: CASSVGGAQGADTEAFF; CDR3nt: TGTGCCAGCAGCGTAGGAGGGGCACAGGGAGCGGACACTGAAGCTTTCTTT
abundance: NA; v_gene: TRBV6-1; d_gene: NA; j_gene: TRBJ1-1; CDR3aa: CASRGVGRVTSEAFF; CDR3nt: TGTGCCAGCCGGGGAGTGGGGCGGGTGACCTCTGAAGCTTTCTTT
abundance: NA; v_gene: TRBV11-3; d_gene: NA; j_gene: TRBJ1-6; CDR3aa: CASSPRYQGTGSPLHF; CDR3nt: TGTGCCAGCAGCCCAAGATATCAGGGTACGGGTTCACCCCTCCACTTT
abundance: NA; v_gene: TRBV19; d_gene: NA; j_gene: TRBJ1-3; CDR3aa: CASSRYSGNTIYF; CDR3nt: TGTGCCAGTAGTAGATACTCTGGAAACACCATATATTTT